The next 3 T cell receptor beta chains were all read from a single sample in a study of T cell responses to AZD1222 COVID-19 vaccine. Generated by immunoSEQ multiplex PCR, the TCRdb table keeps only in-frame clones and is missing some. The sample lists under 85,000 clones, 90% seen once, with around 3.4% in the top ten. Sequenced here: peripheral blood, sampled 28 days after the second AZD1222 dose. The source is an adult who received the AZD1222 COVID-19 vaccine.

The rearrangement uses TRBV7-8 and TRBJ1-6; D is uncertain. Between the trimmed V and J ends, which lost 1 base and 6 bases, there was a span of 10 bases. The germline CDR1 and CDR2 sequences are SGHVS and FQNEAQ. The CDR3 has 15 amino acids. The CDR3 DNA reads TGTGCCAGCAGCTTAGAGCTAGGCTTTAATTCACCCCTCCACTTT. Translation gives CASSLELGFNSPLHF.

This chain's CDR3 is CASQRGNNSPLHF. In DNA form, the CDR3 reads TGTGCCTCTCAAAGGGGGAACAATTCACCCCTCCACTTT. The rearrangement joins TRBV10-3 to TRBJ1-6; tentatively, D is TRBD1 (6 bases). Germline V gene data show CDR1 as ENHRY and CDR2 as SYGVKD. The length of the CDR3 is 13 residues. The V end lost 11 bases, the J end lost 7 bases, and 15 bases lay between the germline ends.

Only one count was recorded for this clone. V and J are TRBV3-1 (or the pseudogene TRBV3-2) and TRBJ1-4; 8 bases are shared with TRBD1. The germline V gene has CDR1 LGHDT and CDR2 YNNKEL (reference sequence). The CDR3 loop spans 15 amino acids. With 3 bases clipped from V and 3 bases from J, the junction kept 3 bases outside the gene matches. This chain's CDR3 is CASSHRTGSNEKLFF. As DNA, the CDR3 is TGTGCCAGCAGCCATAGGACAGGGTCTAATGAAAAACTGTTTTTT.